This T cell receptor beta chain was captured in a study of T-cell memory formation after mild COVID-19. On the study more broadly: Largely donor-specific TCR clusters were found.

Per the germline V gene, CDR1 is LGHNA and CDR2 is YSLEER. The CDR3 spans 14 residues. The V end was cut by 3 bases, the J end by 8 bases, with 11 bases between. General observations from the study: Clones contracting over day 15 to 85 were CD4/CD8 balanced, with later expanders leaning CD4+.

This clonotype was seen ten or more times. Its antigen is not known. TCRdb redid the calling of the 5' RACE reads with MiXCR, one entry per CDR3 protein. Found here are tens of thousands of distinct CDR3 sequences, 7% to 8% of them singletons; the top ten hold under 30%. The sequenced material came from PBMCs or a T cell subset sorted from them (not recorded which). The chain combines TRBV4-3 with TRBJ1-6, with D possibly TRBD1 on 6 matching bases. The clonotype originates from a man aged 18-30 years who had mild COVID-19 (a few samples of this study predate the infection). Cell type and time point are not known. This CDR3 is CASSHPPGDSPLHF. Here the CDR3 DNA reads TGCGCCAGCAGCCATCCCCCAGGGGATTCACCCCTCCACTTT.